This TCR beta chain was found in a study of cytomegalovirus exposure and HLA in healthy donors. Study summary: Earlier work reported 100 million or so unique TCR beta sequences from some 180 million T cells.

This PCR relied on a set of 60 Vbeta primers and 13 Jbeta primers. TCRdb's copy holds only in-frame clones and misses some; the assay was immunoSEQ multiplex PCR. The listing records 90,000 to 150,000 clones. The germline V gene has CDR1 SGHAT and CDR2 FQNNGV. Trimming removed 0 bases at V and 2 bases at J, with 8 bases between. The CDR3 is made up of 16 amino acids. The source material was PBMCs. The chain couples TRBV11-2 to TRBJ1-6; D uncertain. The receptor comes from a man younger than 35 in good health and CMV-seronegative. CDR3 bases: TGTGCCAGCAGCTTAGAGGGCCTCGCCTATAATTCACCCCTCCACTTT. This sequence encodes CASSLEGLAYNSPLHF.